This TCR beta chain was obtained from a study of T cell repertoires in cytomegalovirus infection. This clonotype has at least ten counts. Its antigen remains unidentified. The ends lost 3 bases at V and 8 bases at J; junction bases unmatched: 8. The CDR3 length is 15 residues. Germline CDR1 SGHTA, CDR2 FQGNSA. Each CDR3 protein is one row after TCRdb ran MiXCR on the reads. Of 65,000 to 85,000 distinct CDR3 sequences in the sample, less than 30% were seen once. The V and J genes are TRBV7-2 and TRBJ2-1, with 9 nucleotides matching TRBD1. The receptor was isolated from a human donor in good health (CMV status not recorded). Some clones in this sample may be carry-over from other donors' samples. This sample comprised CD8+ T cells from cultured PBMCs, obtained from culture after CMV antigen stimulation. Written as DNA, the CDR3 is TGTGCCAGCAGCTTTCTGCTGGGACAGGGCTATGAGCAGTTCTTC. Protein product: CASSFLLGQGYEQFF.